The clone carrying this T cell receptor beta chain appeared a single time. The data were obtained in a study of T cell responses to AZD1222 COVID-19 vaccine. The assay was immunoSEQ multiplex PCR, and TCRdb's table has in-frame clones only and misses some. The data contain about 180,000 clones, around 88% of them singletons. Germline assignment: CDR1 SGHNT and CDR2 YYREEE (reference sequence). V was pared by 9 bases and J by 0 bases, with 12 bases of the junction left unmatched. The CDR3 is 16 amino acids. The chain couples TRBV5-4 to TRBJ2-3, with 8 bases that match TRBD2. This clonotype originated in an adult in good health. This sample comprised peripheral blood, obtained on day 0 of AZD1222 vaccination. The CDR3 spells CATSPGGHLSTDTQYF. CDR3 sequence (DNA): TGTGCCACAAGTCCGGGGGGGCACCTAAGCACAGATACGCAGTATTTT.